This T cell receptor beta chain appears in the sequencing data of a study of OX40 agonist ivuxolimab in advanced cancers. Study at large: Subjects had a mean age of 60 years, with a range of about 20 to 85; around 83% were male. Study outcomes and limitations: On average, a greater number of expanded clones characterised CD8+ T cells relative to CD4+.

Sampling times: baseline, cycle 4 day 1, cycle 7 day 1. CDR3 length equals 14 residues. The V and J ends lost 5 bases and 3 bases respectively, with 11 bases between them. Per germline, CDR1 SEHNR and CDR2 FQNEAQ (reference sequence). Regarding this clone: Antigen specificity is unknown.

The protocol was immunoSEQ multiplex PCR, while the TCRdb copy is restricted to in-frame clones and leaves out a portion. Seen here are roughly 30,000 clones, around 85% observed once, and the top ten hold around 39%. The clonotype originates from an adult with an advanced solid tumor such as melanoma, head and neck, liver or kidney cancer. The chain carries TRBV7-9 and TRBJ2-1; D is undetermined. The sample was CD4+ or CD8+ T cells sorted from blood, taken in a trial of the OX40 agonist ivuxolimab. CDR3 nucleotides: TGTGCCAGCAGCACTGTTGGAAACTACAATGAGCAGTTCTTC. This encodes CASSTVGNYNEQFF.